Below are 13 T cell receptor beta chains sequenced from a single sample in a study of T cells in Graves' hyperthyroidism and ophthalmopathy. RNA transcripts yielded amplified TCR beta CDR3 regions. A set of HTBI primers served as the primers for a first-round RT-PCR of the TCR CDR3. TCRdb re-analysed the multiplex PCR reads in MiXCR, keeping a single row per CDR3 protein. The sample shows around 340,000 distinct CDR3 sequences, roughly 18% of them seen only once. What was sequenced was blood. Receptor source: a woman aged 50 to 60 with Graves' hyperthyroidism.

At least ten counts were recorded for this clonotype. V gene TRBV28 combines with J gene TRBJ2-4, with D hard to call. The CDR3 runs 14 residues. Germline V gene data show CDR1 as MDHEN and CDR2 as SYDVKM. The ends were cut back, 3 bases at V and 5 bases at J, with 11 bases in the middle. The CDR3 here is CASSFAGRENIQYF. CDR3 bases: TGTGCCAGCAGTTTTGCAGGACGAGAAAACATTCAGTACTTC.

The chain uses TRBV28 and TRBJ1-4; D is unclear. The V end lost 6 bases, the J end lost 6 bases, and 11 bases lay between the germline ends. CDR3 length: 13 amino acids. Germline V gene data show CDR1 as MDHEN and CDR2 as SYDVKM. The CDR3 DNA reads as TGTGCCAGCAGGGGTGGAGGCGATGAAAAACTGTTTTTT. Protein sequence: CASRGGGDEKLFF.

This clonotype was picked up many times. This chain connects TRBV19 to TRBJ1-5; D call uncertain. Germline V lookup: CDR1 LNHDA, CDR2 SQIVND (reference sequence). This CDR3 spans 12 amino acids. V was clipped by 3 bases and J by 9 bases, with 9 bases between them. CDR3 loop: CASSIIHGPQHF. CDR3 in DNA: TGTGCCAGTAGTATCATCCATGGGCCCCAGCATTTT.

This clonotype appeared many times. The V and J genes are TRBV12-3 or TRBV12-4 and TRBJ1-1; D remains ambiguous. The CDR3 length is 15 residues. The V end lost 6 bases, the J end lost 1 base, and 15 bases lay between the germline ends. The CDR3 is CASSISRLSNTEAFF. As DNA, the CDR3 is TGTGCCAGCAGCATATCACGGCTTTCGAACACTGAAGCTTTCTTT.

This clonotype was observed at least ten times. The chain has TRBV7-3 and TRBJ2-1; weak D call: TRBD1 (5 bases). Trimming took off 2 bases at V and 0 bases at J, with 8 bases between the two ends. CDR3 length equals 15 residues. From germline, CDR1 is SGHTA and CDR2 FQGTGA. The CDR3 reads CASSLGDSSYNEQFF. CDR3 sequence (DNA): TGTGCCAGCAGCTTAGGTGACAGCTCCTACAATGAGCAGTTCTTC.

This clonotype came up a few times. The CDR3 spells CASSKTQGSKHQPQHF. The CDR3 DNA reads as TGTGCCAGTAGTAAAACACAGGGGAGTAAGCATCAGCCCCAGCATTTT. V is TRBV19 and J is TRBJ1-5, with 7 positions matching TRBD1. CDR3 length: 16 amino acids. V gave up 4 bases and J gave up 5 bases; unmatched junction bases: 11. Germline CDR1 is LNHDA and CDR2 is SQIVND (reference sequence).

This clonotype was observed a few times. The rearrangement uses TRBV3-1 and TRBJ2-7, with 12 positions matching TRBD1. The CDR3 length is 15 residues. Germline V gene sequence: CDR1 LGHDT, CDR2 YNNKEL (reference sequence). J lost 5 bases, V lost 5 bases, and 7 bases had no gene match. Here the CDR3 DNA reads TGTGCCAGCAGCTACCCCGGGACAGGGGGCCACGAGCAGTACTTC. It is translated as CASSYPGTGGHEQYF.

V usage is TRBV20-1 and J usage is TRBJ1-1; D may be TRBD1 (6 bases). Per the germline V gene, CDR1 is DFQATT and CDR2 is SNEGSKA (reference sequence). V was trimmed by 6 bases and J by 3 bases, leaving 17 bases between them. The CDR3 is made up of 14 amino acids. The CDR3 coding sequence is TGCAGTGCCCCCAGCACAGGGCGCCACACTGAAGCTTTCTTT. Translation gives CSAPSTGRHTEAFF.

Turning to this clonotype: A much larger clone lies one base from this, so it may be a read error. This chain joins TRBV11-2 and TRBJ2-3; 14 positions match TRBD2. The germline gives CDR1 SGHAT, CDR2 FQNNGV. V lost 5 bases to trimming and J lost 2 bases; unmatched junction nucleotides: 3. The CDR3 length is 16 residues. CDR3 loop: CASSRTSGGSTDTQYF. The CDR3, as DNA: TGTGCCAGCAGCCGGACTAGCGGGGGGTCCACAGATACGCAGTATTTT.

This chain joins TRBV7-6 and TRBJ2-5; weak D call: TRBD1 (6 bases). Deletions cut 5 bases from V and 3 bases from J, with 13 bases between. CDR1 and CDR2 (germline): SGHVS, FNYEAQ. This CDR3 has 14 amino acids. Written as DNA, the CDR3 is TGTGCCAGCAGCCGGGACAAGGGAGAAGAGACCCAGTACTTC. Encoded protein: CASSRDKGEETQYF.

This clonotype appeared many times. The chain is built from TRBV12-3 or TRBV12-4 and TRBJ2-1; TRBD1 matches at 10 bases. Unmatched junction bases numbered 2, after V lost 4 bases and J lost 2 bases. CDR3 length equals 15 residues. This CDR3 reads CASSSGTGAYNEQFF. For the CDR3, the DNA is TGTGCCAGCAGTTCCGGGACAGGGGCCTACAATGAGCAGTTCTTC.

This clonotype has only a few counts. The V and J genes are TRBV3-1 and TRBJ2-5; no clear D gene. CDR1 LGHDT and CDR2 YNNKEL come from the germline V gene (reference sequence). The V end was cut by 3 bases, the J end by 5 bases, with 13 bases between. The CDR3 is 14 amino acids. The CDR3 DNA reads TGTGCCAGCAGCCAGGGCTCCGGTTCTGAGACCCAGTACTTC. This translates into CASSQGSGSETQYF.

The rearrangement links TRBV9 to TRBJ1-1, with TRBD1 as a possible D gene (5 bases). V lost 3 bases and J 0 bases, leaving 15 bases between the germline ends. CDR1 is SGDLS, CDR2 YYNGEE, per germline. The CDR3 sequence is 16 residues long. CDR3 in DNA: TGTGCCAGCAGCGCCTACGGAGGGGCCGTGAACACTGAAGCTTTCTTT. Translation gives CASSAYGGAVNTEAFF.